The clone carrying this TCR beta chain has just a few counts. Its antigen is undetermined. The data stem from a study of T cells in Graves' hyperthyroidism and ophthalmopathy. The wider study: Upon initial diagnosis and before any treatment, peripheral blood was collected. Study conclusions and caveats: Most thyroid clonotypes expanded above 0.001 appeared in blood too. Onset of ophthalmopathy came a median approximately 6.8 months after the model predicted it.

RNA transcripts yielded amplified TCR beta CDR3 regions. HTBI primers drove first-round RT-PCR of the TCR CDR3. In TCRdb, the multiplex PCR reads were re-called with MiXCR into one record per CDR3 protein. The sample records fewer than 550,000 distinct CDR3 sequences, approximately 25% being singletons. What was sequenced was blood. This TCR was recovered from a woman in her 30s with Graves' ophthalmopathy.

CDR3: CSARAPGLANTEAFF. The DNA of the CDR3 is TGCAGTGCTAGGGCCCCGGGACTCGCGAACACTGAAGCTTTCTTT. The chain recombines TRBV20-1 with TRBJ1-1; D perhaps matches TRBD1 (5 bases). The germline V and J ends were trimmed by 3 bases and 1 base, with 15 bases remaining between them. The CDR3 is made up of 15 amino acids. The germline V gene encodes CDR1 DFQATT and CDR2 SNEGSKA (reference sequence).